One sample yielded the 18 T cell receptor beta chains listed below, sequenced in a study of shared clonotypes between healthy human individuals. Sequenced by immunoSEQ multiplex PCR; TCRdb stores in-frame clones only, minus some. The sample shows fewer than 850,000 clones, about 96% of them seen only once. As defined, naive CD8 cells were CD45RO-negative and positively selected for CCR7, with terminally differentiated effector memory CD45RA+ cells excluded. Sequenced input: naive CD8+ T cells sorted from blood. The receptors derive from a man aged 25 to 45 in good health.

This clone was observed a handful of times. The chain employs TRBV6-6 and TRBJ2-1; TRBD2 might be the D (6 bases). Germline lookup yields CDR1 MNHNY and CDR2 SVGAGI (reference sequence). This CDR3 comprises 15 residues. Deletions cut 0 bases from V and 6 bases from J, with 12 bases between. The CDR3: CASSYSAEEGNEQFF. The CDR3 nucleotides read TGTGCCAGCAGTTACTCGGCAGAGGAGGGCAATGAGCAGTTCTTC.

As regards this clone: The sample carries other DNA sequences with the same CDR3. V gene TRBV9 combines with J gene TRBJ2-1, with D tentatively TRBD1 (5 bases). The length of the CDR3 is 15 residues. Trimming removed 0 bases at V and 0 bases at J, with 7 bases between. Germline V gives CDR1 SGDLS, CDR2 YYNGEE. CDR3 residues: CASSVGQNSYNEQFF. The CDR3 nucleotides read TGTGCCAGCAGCGTAGGACAGAACTCCTACAATGAGCAGTTCTTC. Drawing the rest from reference TRBV9 and TRBJ2-1, the complete variable domain is DSGVTQTPKHLITATGQRVTLRCSPRSGDLSVYWYQQSLDQGLQFLIQYYNGEERAKGNILERFSAQQFPDLHSELNLSSLELGDSALYFCASSVGQNSYNEQFFGPGTRLTVL.

The chain employs TRBV27 and TRBJ1-1; D unclear. V dropped 6 bases and J dropped 5 bases, with 25 bases sitting between them. Germline-derived CDR1 and CDR2 are MNHEY and SMNVEV (reference sequence). This CDR3 region has 17 residues. CDR3 coding DNA: TGTGCCAGCAGCCCCAGAGCCCTACAGACCGCGGGAACTGAAGCTTTCTTT. This codes for CASSPRALQTAGTEAFF.

V usage is TRBV7-2 and J usage is TRBJ2-7; D perhaps matches TRBD2 (5 bases). V lost 5 bases to trimming and J lost 2 bases, with 10 bases between them. The CDR3 runs to 13 residues. Germline assignment: CDR1 SGHTA and CDR2 FQGNSA. The CDR3: CASSDYPTYEQYF. The CDR3 nucleotides are TGTGCCAGCAGCGACTATCCTACCTACGAGCAGTACTTC.

The chain carries TRBV14 and TRBJ2-7; D gene ambiguous. Trimming took 0 bases from V and 0 from J, leaving 6 bases between them. This CDR3 spans 14 amino acids. Germline V gene lookup returns CDR1 SGHDN and CDR2 FVKESK. The DNA for the CDR3 is TGTGCCAGCAGCCAAGACGGGCCCTCCTACGAGCAGTACTTC. It encodes CASSQDGPSYEQYF.

The gene calls are TRBV9 and TRBJ1-2, with D hard to call. Trimming stripped 0 bases from V and 1 base from J, with 10 bases between. Germline loops: CDR1 SGDLS, CDR2 YYNGEE. This CDR3 is 15 amino acids long. DNA for the CDR3: TGTGCCAGCAGCGTAGCGGCAGGAGATAACTATGGCTACACCTTC. Translation: CASSVAAGDNYGYTF.

The chain links TRBV5-1 to TRBJ1-1, with 7 bases that match TRBD1. The germline V gene encodes CDR1 SGHRS and CDR2 YFSETQ. CDR3 length: 14 amino acids. Trimming cost V 7 bases and J 4 bases; bases outside gene matches: 10. The CDR3 reads CASREPGGFTEAFF. The CDR3 DNA reads TGCGCCAGCCGCGAACCAGGGGGGTTCACTGAAGCTTTCTTT.

The chain links TRBV5-1 to TRBJ1-2; 8 bases align to TRBD1. CDR3 length: 16 residues. Germline loops: CDR1 SGHRS, CDR2 YFSETQ. Trimming cost V 5 bases and J 5 bases; bases outside gene matches: 14. CDR3 in DNA: TGCGCCAGCAGACCAGTTGGGCCAGGGGGCAGGTATGGCTACACCTTC. It encodes CASRPVGPGGRYGYTF. Variable domain in full (rest from reference TRBV5-1 and TRBJ1-2): KAGVTQTPRYLIKTRGQQVTLSCSPISGHRSVSWYQQTPGQGLQFLFEYFSETQRNKGNFPGRFSGRQFSNSRSEMNVSTLELGDSALYLCASRPVGPGGRYGYTFGSGTRLTVV.

The V and J genes are TRBV7-3 and TRBJ2-1; TRBD2 matches at 7 bases. Germline V lookup: CDR1 SGHTA, CDR2 FQGTGA. Trimming took 1 base from V and 5 from J; bases not matched to a gene: 14. The CDR3 has 18 amino acids. CDR3 residues: CASSLNPLVAGAHNEQFF. The CDR3 nucleotides read TGTGCCAGCAGCTTAAACCCCCTGGTCGCGGGAGCCCACAATGAGCAGTTCTTC.

The CDR3 reads CASSATTSPSTDTQYF. The CDR3, as DNA: TGTGCCAGCAGCGCGACGACTAGCCCTAGCACAGATACGCAGTATTTT. The V and J genes are TRBV7-9 and TRBJ2-3; TRBD2 aligns across 7 bases. V shed 5 bases and J 0 bases; nucleotides not matched to a gene: 8. The length of the CDR3 is 16 residues. Germline-derived CDR1 and CDR2 are SEHNR and FQNEAQ (reference sequence).

V usage is TRBV7-9 and J usage is TRBJ2-7; tentatively, D is TRBD2 (7 bases). The V end lost 8 bases, the J end lost 5 bases, and 19 bases lay between the germline ends. There are 14 residues in the CDR3. CDR1 and CDR2 from the germline V gene are SEHNR and FQNEAQ (reference sequence). The CDR3 nucleotides read TGTGCCAGCCTGGGGGGGCAGGGGACCCACGAGCAGTACTTC. Translated: CASLGGQGTHEQYF.

The V call is TRBV20-1, the J call TRBJ1-2, with D uncertain. Trimming removed 1 base at V and 7 bases at J, with 7 bases between. CDR1 is DFQATT, CDR2 SNEGSKA, per germline (reference sequence). The CDR3 covers 11 residues. CDR3 sequence reads: CSARGLTGYTF. The CDR3 nucleotides are TGCAGTGCTAGAGGACTTACTGGCTACACCTTC.

This chain connects TRBV4-1 to TRBJ2-7; D is perhaps TRBD1 or TRBD2 (5 bases each). In germline, CDR1 is MGHRA, CDR2 YSYEKL. V dropped 4 bases and J dropped 1 base, with 11 bases sitting between them. The length of the CDR3 is 14 residues. CDR3 residues: CASSLRDGSYEQYF. The CDR3, as DNA: TGCGCCAGCAGCCTTCGGGACGGATCCTACGAGCAGTACTTC.

This clone appeared once. CDR3 DNA sequence: TGTGCCAGCAGCTTAACTTCAGCTCAGCCCCAGCATTTT. It translates to CASSLTSAQPQHF. The gene calls are TRBV7-6 and TRBJ1-5; no firm D call. Trimming left V 2 bases short and J 6 bases short, with 8 bases between. The CDR3 runs to 13 residues. Germline CDR1 and CDR2: SGHVS and FNYEAQ.

In DNA, the CDR3 is TGCGCCAGCAGCCCCCGTTCATTCGGTACCCAACCCAATGAGCAGTTCTTC. This translates into CASSPRSFGTQPNEQFF. This chain links TRBV4-3 with TRBJ2-1; D not resolved. Per germline, CDR1 LGHNA and CDR2 YSLEER. The V gene lost 4 bases and the J gene lost 6 bases, with 22 bases spanning the gap. This CDR3 comprises 17 residues.

J is TRBJ2-1 and V is TRBV27; TRBD1 matches 7 bases. The CDR3 contains 11 residues. Unmatched junction bases numbered 1, after V lost 5 bases and J lost 9 bases. Per the germline V gene, CDR1 is MNHEY and CDR2 is SMNVEV (reference sequence). The CDR3 region is CASSRGREQFF. DNA for the CDR3: TGTGCCAGCAGTAGGGGGCGTGAGCAGTTCTTC.

This rearrangement joins TRBV11-2 to TRBJ2-5; 7 bases fit TRBD2. Trimming took 7 bases from V and 2 from J; bases not matched to a gene: 10. The CDR3 totals 15 residues. CDR1 is SGHAT, CDR2 FQNNGV, per germline. The CDR3 DNA reads TGTGCCAGCAAAGTCCCGGGACTACTTCAAGAGACCCAGTACTTC. This sequence encodes CASKVPGLLQETQYF.

This chain connects TRBV7-3 to TRBJ2-2; 7 positions agree with TRBD2. CDR1 SGHTA and CDR2 FQGTGA come from the germline V gene. The ends lost 5 bases at V and 0 bases at J; junction bases unmatched: 3. This CDR3 comprises 15 residues. CDR3 in DNA: TGTGCCAGCAGCCCCGGGACTACGAACACCGGGGAGCTGTTTTTT. Protein product: CASSPGTTNTGELFF.